The 20 T cell receptor beta chains presented below share a single source sample, sequenced in a study of graft-versus-host responses after intestinal transplantation. Using immunoSEQ multiplex PCR, the repertoire was profiled, and TCRdb retains in-frame clones only, with some absent. The sample contains more than 65,000 clones, 85% to 95% of which appear only once. These receptors lack a known antigen. Sequenced material: unstimulated CD8+ T cells sorted from spleen or lymph node cells, taken before transplant. The receptors here all came from a human donor who was the organ donor for an intestinal transplant.

This clone is a singleton in its sample. The chain is built from TRBV19 and TRBJ2-7, with 7 bases matching TRBD1. The CDR3 length is 14 residues. Germline loops: CDR1 LNHDA, CDR2 SQIVND (reference sequence). V trimming: 6 bases; J trimming: 0 bases; junction bases outside the gene matches: 5. CDR3 protein: CASRRTGYSYEQYF. CDR3 DNA: TGTGCCAGTAGACGGACAGGTTACTCCTACGAGCAGTACTTC.

The table lists this clone with a few counts. J is TRBJ1-4 and V is TRBV28; D is unresolved. The CDR3 runs to 11 residues. Trimming shortened V by 2 bases and J by 8 bases, and 3 bases separated the two germline ends. Germline lookup yields CDR1 MDHEN and CDR2 SYDVKM. CDR3 sequence: CASSLREKLFF. The CDR3 bases are TGTGCCAGCAGTTTACGGGAAAAACTGTTTTTT.

The chain carries TRBV4-1 and TRBJ2-7, with TRBD1 matching over 10 bases. Germline V gives CDR1 MGHRA, CDR2 YSYEKL. The junction had 9 bases not matched to a gene; V was cut back by 4 bases and J by 9 bases. CDR3 length: 14 residues. The DNA of the CDR3 is TGCGCCAGCAGCCTCAGCGGACAGGGGGAGAGGCAGTACTTC. Its translation is CASSLSGQGERQYF.

The chain carries TRBV19 and TRBJ1-1; the match to TRBD1 covers 7 bases. Trimming at V came to 0 bases and at J to 3 bases, leaving 7 bases not matched to a gene. The germline CDR1 and CDR2 sequences are LNHDA and SQIVND (reference sequence). The CDR3 covers 16 residues. CDR3 sequence reads: CASSIERGRGDTEAFF. For the CDR3, the DNA is TGTGCCAGTAGTATAGAGAGGGGGCGCGGGGACACTGAAGCTTTCTTT.

This clone has just one count. The chain joins TRBV20-1 to TRBJ1-1, with D uncertain. The V gene's germline CDR1 is DFQATT and CDR2 SNEGSKA (reference sequence). This CDR3 contains 10 residues. V lost 7 bases to trimming and J lost 3 bases, with 6 bases between them. The DNA for the CDR3 is TGCAGTGTGCGGGACACTGAAGCTTTCTTT. Its protein product is CSVRDTEAFF.

The rearrangement joins TRBV7-9 to TRBJ2-2; 11 bases are a match to TRBD2. The CDR3 extends over 15 amino acids. Per germline, CDR1 SEHNR and CDR2 FQNEAQ (reference sequence). V was pared by 10 bases and J by 4 bases, with 8 bases of the junction left unmatched. In nucleotides, the CDR3 is TGTGCCACTACACTAGCGGGGGCCCTCACCGGGGAGCTGTTTTTT. It encodes CATTLAGALTGELFF.

The chain recombines TRBV4-3 with TRBJ1-4, with D possibly being TRBD1 (5 bases). The CDR3 is 16 residues long. Germline CDR1 is LGHNA and CDR2 is YSLEER. Trimming cost V 2 bases and J 5 bases, with 15 bases left between them. The CDR3 coding sequence is TGCGCCAGCAGCCAAATCCATGACAGTCAAAATGAAAAACTGTTTTTT. Translating gives CASSQIHDSQNEKLFF.

Of note for this clone: Its ends do not fully match the called genes, so a read error is possible. In nucleotides, the CDR3 is TGCGTCAGCAGTCGTTTGACTTACCGGGGGTACTTC. Its protein product is CVSSRLTYRGYF. The V and J genes are TRBV23-1 and TRBJ2-7, with D possibly matching TRBD2 (5 bases). TRBV23-1 counts as an open reading frame of uncertain function. This CDR3 has 12 amino acids.

This chain links TRBV19 with TRBJ1-1; 7 bases are shared with TRBD1. Germline-derived CDR1 and CDR2 are LNHDA and SQIVND (reference sequence). The CDR3 spans 17 residues. V gave up 7 bases and J gave up 4 bases; unmatched junction bases: 18. DNA of the CDR3: TGTGCCAGTACCTTTTTCGGAGACAGGGTTGGGGGCACTGAAGCTTTCTTT. Translated: CASTFFGDRVGGTEAFF. Based on the CDR3 plus reference TRBV19 and TRBJ1-1, the full variable domain is DGGITQSPKYLFRKEGQNVTLSCEQNLNHDAMYWYRQDPGQGLRLIYYSQIVNDFQKGDIAEGYSVSREKKESFPLTVTSAQKNPTAFYLCASTFFGDRVGGTEAFFGQGTRLTVV.

The CDR3 spells CASIKWPEAFF. The CDR3 DNA reads as TGTGCCAGCATCAAGTGGCCTGAAGCTTTCTTT. The gene calls are TRBV2 and TRBJ1-1, with unresolved D. The V end was cut by 7 bases, the J end by 6 bases, with 9 bases between. In germline, CDR1 is SNHLY, CDR2 FYNNEI. This CDR3 is built from 11 residues. Together with reference TRBV2 and TRBJ1-1, the CDR3 gives the full variable domain: EPEVTQTPSHQVTQMGQEVILRCVPISNHLYFYWYRQILGQKVEFLVSFYNNEISEKSEIFDDQFSVERPDGSNFTLKIRSTKLEDSAMYFCASIKWPEAFFGQGTRLTVV.

The rearrangement links TRBV4-1 to TRBJ2-1, with TRBD2 matching 7 bases. The V and J ends lost 5 bases and 12 bases, in that order; junction bases with no gene match: 13. The CDR3 loop spans 14 amino acids. CDR1 is MGHRA and CDR2 is YSYEKL in the germline V gene. The DNA for the CDR3 is TGCGCCAGCAGCTGGGGGGGGTGGCAGTCAGGGCAGTTCTTC. Its translation: CASSWGGWQSGQFF.

The chain uses TRBV4-1 and TRBJ2-4, with unresolved D. Per the germline V gene, CDR1 is MGHRA and CDR2 is YSYEKL. This CDR3 has 15 amino acids. Trimming took off 3 bases at V and 5 bases at J, with 14 bases between the two ends. The CDR3 sequence is CASSHGPSLENIQYF. Written as DNA, the CDR3 is TGCGCCAGCAGCCATGGCCCGTCTCTAGAAAACATTCAGTACTTC.

The chain combines TRBV9 with TRBJ1-1, with D possibly TRBD1 on 6 matching bases. Germline CDR1 reads SGDLS; CDR2 reads YYNGEE. The CDR3 contains 14 residues. V was clipped by 5 bases and J by 10 bases, with 21 bases between them. DNA of the CDR3: TGTGCCAGCAGTCCTGGGTCAGGGGCTAGGGGAGCTTTCTTT. Translating it yields CASSPGSGARGAFF.

The J gene is TRBJ1-1, the V gene TRBV27, with a weak D call TRBD1 (6 bases). The V gene lost 0 bases and the J gene lost 5 bases, with 16 bases spanning the gap. The length of the CDR3 is 16 residues. CDR1 MNHEY and CDR2 SMNVEV come from the germline V gene (reference sequence). The CDR3 sequence: CASSLSSRGTNTEAFF. CDR3 in DNA: TGTGCCAGCAGTTTATCGAGCCGTGGGACAAATACTGAAGCTTTCTTT.

The rearrangement links TRBV4-2 to TRBJ2-2, with D possibly TRBD1 on 6 matching bases. Trimming removed 4 bases from V and 0 bases from J, with 12 bases in between. The CDR3 contains 16 residues. Germline values: CDR1 LGHNA, CDR2 YNFKEQ. The CDR3 here is CASSPRDKANTGELFF. CDR3 nucleotides: TGTGCCAGCAGCCCCCGGGACAAAGCGAACACCGGGGAGCTGTTTTTT.

The chain carries TRBV11-3 and TRBJ2-1; 12 bases fit TRBD2. The CDR3 spans 16 residues. In germline, CDR1 is SGHNT, CDR2 YENEEA. V shed 5 bases, J shed 6 bases, and the junction held 8 bases outside the gene matches. The CDR3 is CASSQRGLAGRNEQFF. The CDR3 nucleotides are TGTGCCAGCAGCCAAAGAGGACTAGCGGGGCGCAATGAGCAGTTCTTC. Full variable domain (outside the CDR3, taken from reference TRBV11-3 and TRBJ2-1): EAGVVQSPRYKIIEKKQPVAFWCNPISGHNTLYWYLQNLGQGPELLIRYENEEAVDDSQLPKDRFSAERLKGVDSTLKIQPAELGDSAVYLCASSQRGLAGRNEQFFGPGTRLTVL.

The chain employs TRBV19 and TRBJ2-5; 8 bases are shared with TRBD1. Germline CDR1 and CDR2: LNHDA and SQIVND (reference sequence). J was trimmed by 1 base and V by 5 bases; bases with no gene match: 0. This CDR3 is built from 13 residues. The CDR3 is CASSGTGQETQYF. The CDR3 bases are TGTGCCAGTAGTGGGACAGGCCAAGAGACCCAGTACTTC. Full variable domain (missing parts from reference TRBV19 and TRBJ2-5): DGGITQSPKYLFRKEGQNVTLSCEQNLNHDAMYWYRQDPGQGLRLIYYSQIVNDFQKGDIAEGYSVSREKKESFPLTVTSAQKNPTAFYLCASSGTGQETQYFGPGTRLLVL.

The gene calls are TRBV6-5 and TRBJ2-1; 11 bases are shared with TRBD2. V shed 5 bases, J shed 9 bases, and the junction held 6 bases outside the gene matches. This CDR3 is built from 14 residues. Germline assignment: CDR1 MNHEY and CDR2 SVGAGI. Here the CDR3 reads CASSLAGGGSEQFF. DNA for the CDR3: TGTGCCAGCAGTCTAGCGGGGGGCGGGAGTGAGCAGTTCTTC.

The chain couples TRBV6-1 to TRBJ2-7; D is uncertain. The V end lost 5 bases, the J end lost 6 bases, and 8 bases lay between the germline ends. Germline V gene data show CDR1 as MNHNS and CDR2 as SASEGT. The CDR3 has 11 amino acids. As DNA, the CDR3 is TGTGCCAGCAGTTCCTCGGGCGAGCAGTACTTC. Amino acid sequence: CASSSSGEQYF.

This sequence joins TRBV6-1 and TRBJ2-2, with 10 bases identical to TRBD1. Losses at the gene ends were 2 bases for V and 3 bases for J; bases not matched to a gene: 15. Per the germline V gene, CDR1 is MNHNS and CDR2 is SASEGT. The CDR3 has 20 residues. The CDR3 sequence is CASSEPLVDRGPEDTGELFF. As DNA, the CDR3 is TGTGCCAGCAGTGAACCATTAGTTGACAGGGGGCCTGAGGACACCGGGGAGCTGTTTTTT.